Listed here are 15 T cell receptor beta chains from one sample, sequenced in a study of cytomegalovirus exposure and HLA in healthy donors. 13 Jbeta primers and 60 Vbeta primers were used for the PCR. TCRdb's table, derived via immunoSEQ multiplex PCR, lists solely in-frame clones and lacks some. The sample lists just over 150,000 clones, roughly 90% occurring once. Sequencing was done on a sample of PBMCs. The source is a woman between 18 and 30 years old in good health and CMV-seronegative.

In its sample, this clone was seen a few times. The genes are TRBV5-1 and TRBJ2-3, with 8 bases lining up with TRBD1. Germline CDR1 SGHRS, CDR2 YFSETQ. The CDR3 consists of 13 residues. The junction had 5 bases not matched to a gene; V was cut back by 9 bases and J by 2 bases. The CDR3 bases are TGCGCCACCCCGGGACAGGTCACAGATACGCAGTATTTT. Its translation is CATPGQVTDTQYF.

The V call is TRBV7-8, the J call TRBJ2-2; TRBD2 aligns across 12 bases. The CDR3 spans 17 residues. The trim removed 5 bases at V and 7 bases at J, leaving 11 bases unmatched. The germline V gene has CDR1 SGHVS and CDR2 FQNEAQ. CDR3 nucleotides: TGTGCCAGCAGCCCAGCGCTAGCGGGGGGGCGCCACGGGGAGCTGTTTTTT. Amino acids: CASSPALAGGRHGELFF.

The chain links TRBV4-1 to TRBJ1-2; 7 bases match TRBD1. The V gene's germline CDR1 is MGHRA and CDR2 YSYEKL. The CDR3 consists of 14 residues. With V trimmed by 3 bases and J by 4 bases, 5 bases remained unmatched. The DNA of the CDR3 is TGCGCCAGCAGCCAGCCCGGGACAGTCTATGGCTACACCTTC. It specifies CASSQPGTVYGYTF.

The chain's CDR3 is CACSLENYGYTF. The CDR3 bases are TGTGCCTGTTCACTGGAGAACTATGGCTACACCTTC. This rearrangement joins TRBV30 to TRBJ1-2; no clear D. The CDR3 consists of 12 residues. V was cut by 6 bases and J by 2 bases, with 10 bases left in between. The germline V gene has CDR1 GTSNPN and CDR2 SVGIG (reference sequence). Full variable domain (missing parts from reference TRBV30 and TRBJ1-2): SQTIHQWPATLVQPVGSPLSLECTVEGTSNPNLYWYRQAAGRGLQLLFYSVGIGQISSEVPQNLSASRPQDRQFILSSKKLLLSDSGFYLCACSLENYGYTFGSGTRLTVV.

This chain connects TRBV30 to TRBJ1-2; no clear D gene. Germline V gives CDR1 GTSNPN, CDR2 SVGIG (reference sequence). V was trimmed by 2 bases and J by 2 bases, leaving 9 bases between them. The CDR3 length is 13 residues. The CDR3 bases are TGTGCCTGGAGTCCCGGGAGAAACTATGGCTACACCTTC. This sequence encodes CAWSPGRNYGYTF.

In its sample, this clone was seen a few times. This rearrangement joins TRBV5-5 to TRBJ2-5; D is uncertain. Trimming shortened V by 0 bases and J by 5 bases, and 11 bases separated the two germline ends. The CDR3 is made up of 14 amino acids. The germline gives CDR1 SGHKS, CDR2 YYEKEE (reference sequence). This chain's CDR3 is CASSLAMFMETQYF. In nucleotides, the CDR3 is TGTGCCAGCAGCTTGGCAATGTTCATGGAGACCCAGTACTTC. Looking up the rest from reference TRBV5-5 and TRBJ2-5 gives the full variable domain: DAGVTQSPTHLIKTRGQQVTLRCSPISGHKSVSWYQQVLGQGPQFIFQYYEKEERGRGNFPDRFSARQFPNYSSELNVNALLLGDSALYLCASSLAMFMETQYFGPGTRLLVL.

V and J are TRBV27 and TRBJ1-5, with a possible D match to TRBD1 (5 bases). The V end lost 1 base, the J end lost 1 base, and 8 bases lay between the germline ends. Germline loops: CDR1 MNHEY, CDR2 SMNVEV (reference sequence). The CDR3 totals 15 residues. CDR3 sequence reads: CASSLLRGSNQPQHF. The CDR3 DNA reads TGTGCCAGCAGTTTATTAAGGGGAAGCAATCAGCCCCAGCATTTT.

On this clone itself: A junction end diverges from the germline sequence, so it may reflect a read error. The CDR3 loop reads CASRWGGYTGELLF. The CDR3 DNA follows: TGTGCCAGTCGATGGGGGGGATACACCGGGGAGCTGCTTTTT. This sequence joins TRBV19 and TRBJ2-2; 7 nucleotides agree with TRBD2. Germline V gene lookup returns CDR1 LNHDA and CDR2 SQIVND (reference sequence). The CDR3 runs 14 residues. The full variable domain, with the rest looked up from reference TRBV19 and TRBJ2-2, is DGGITQSPKYLFRKEGQNVTLSCEQNLNHDAMYWYRQDPGQGLRLIYYSQIVNDFQKGDIAEGYSVSREKKESFPLTVTSAQKNPTAFYLCASRWGGYTGELLFGEGSRLTVL.

The CDR3 DNA reads TGTGCCACCAGCAGAGATCTAATCAACTACAATGAGCAGTTCTTC. Amino acid sequence: CATSRDLINYNEQFF. The rearrangement joins TRBV15 to TRBJ2-1; D remains unclear. The CDR3 is 15 residues long. Looked up from germline, CDR1 is LNHNV and CDR2 is YYDKDF (reference sequence). V was shortened by 0 bases and J by 3 bases, with 9 bases between the two germline ends.

The chain carries TRBV19 and TRBJ2-5, with a weak D call TRBD1 (5 bases). Germline V gene sequence: CDR1 LNHDA, CDR2 SQIVND (reference sequence). Between the trimmed V and J ends, which lost 4 bases and 1 base, there was a span of 13 bases. The CDR3 is 15 amino acids. DNA for the CDR3: TGTGCCAGTAGTAATAGACAGAGCCTCCAAGAGACCCAGTACTTC. It encodes CASSNRQSLQETQYF.

Only one count was recorded for this clone. The chain uses TRBV27 and TRBJ1-2; D might be TRBD1 (5 bases). The CDR3 extends over 13 amino acids. CDR1 is MNHEY, CDR2 SMNVEV, per germline (reference sequence). V gave up 2 bases and J gave up 6 bases, with 10 bases separating them. The CDR3 sequence is CASSLGGSDGYTF. CDR3 DNA: TGTGCCAGCAGTTTAGGGGGGTCGGATGGCTACACCTTC.

The rearrangement joins TRBV5-4 to TRBJ2-1, with D possibly matching TRBD1 (6 bases). This CDR3 is built from 13 residues. Trimming removed 0 bases at V and 8 bases at J, with 9 bases between. Germline CDR1 reads SGHNT; CDR2 reads YYREEE (reference sequence). The CDR3 DNA reads as TGTGCCAGCAGCTTGGCCAGGGGAGATGAGCAGTTCTTC. This encodes CASSLARGDEQFF.

The V and J genes are TRBV5-5 and TRBJ1-1; perhaps TRBD1 as D (6 bases). V shed 5 bases and J shed 0 bases, with 26 bases lying between them. The CDR3 is 19 residues long. Per the germline V gene, CDR1 is SGHKS and CDR2 is YYEKEE (reference sequence). The CDR3 DNA reads TGTGCCAGCAGTGGTGGACCAATCAGGGGCCCCCTAATGAACACTGAAGCTTTCTTT. This encodes CASSGGPIRGPLMNTEAFF.

V and J are TRBV30 and TRBJ1-2; D may be TRBD1 (6 bases). CDR3 size: 13 residues. Per the germline V gene, CDR1 is GTSNPN and CDR2 is SVGIG (reference sequence). V lost 0 bases to trimming and J lost 4 bases, with 9 bases between them. The CDR3, as DNA: TGTGCCTGGAGTGTACTCAGGGGCTATGGCTACACCTTC. Protein sequence: CAWSVLRGYGYTF.

The genes are TRBV6-1 and TRBJ2-1; D is uncertain. Germline loops: CDR1 MNHNS, CDR2 SASEGT. Trimming removed 0 bases at V and 0 bases at J, with 12 bases between. The CDR3 sequence is 17 residues long. CDR3 nucleotides: TGTGCCAGCAGTGAAGCCGAACTGCCGGGCTCCTACAATGAGCAGTTCTTC. Translated: CASSEAELPGSYNEQFF.